This TCR beta chain originates from a study of blood T cell repertoires in COVID-19. Study-wide background: Acute and convalescent COVID-19 samples came from the United States, Italy and Spain. PBMCs, B-cell-depleted T cells, or T cells provided the cDNA or gDNA that made up the material.

Authors' processing steps: By means of reference gene primer amplification, nucleated cell counts were estimated. The table came from immunoSEQ multiplex PCR; TCRdb's copy has only in-frame clones and leaves some out. V and J calls and clone size are those listed in that table; D and trimming were worked out from the DNA. Of around 130,000 clones listed, roughly 90% are singletons. Germline trimming cut 6 bases from V and 6 bases from J; bases unmatched to any gene: 4. CDR3 length: 15 amino acids. The V gene's germline CDR1 is MNHEY and CDR2 SVGAGI. This TCR was sampled from a man between 50 and 59 years old with active or convalescent COVID-19. Source material: peripheral blood. The chain is built from TRBV6-5 and TRBJ1-6; 11 bases align to TRBD1. The DNA for the CDR3 is TGTGCCAGCAGAGGACAGGGGGCGGGTAATTCACCCCTCCACTTT. It translates to CASRGQGAGNSPLHF.